The T cell receptor (beta chain) under discussion was sequenced for a study of blood T cell repertoires in COVID-19. Study context: COVID-19 samples collected from the United States, Italy and Spain covered acute and convalescent phases.

Here immunoSEQ multiplex PCR was the method, and the copy in TCRdb shows in-frame clones only, minus some. The sample includes around 280,000 clones, roughly 89% of them seen just once. The Seattle patients joined while their infection was active and were tracked longitudinally afterward. Trimming left V 7 bases short and J 4 bases short, with 16 bases between. Germline V gives CDR1 SNHLY, CDR2 FYNNEI. CDR3 length: 14 amino acids. The receptor comes from a woman in her twenties or thirties with COVID-19, enrolled during active disease. This chain connects TRBV2 to TRBJ1-1; D is undetermined. Sequences were obtained from peripheral blood. The CDR3 DNA reads as TGTGCCAGCACCCCGGGAGGCCTGAGCACTGAAGCTTTCTTT. Its protein is CASTPGGLSTEAFF. Together with reference TRBV2 and TRBJ1-1, the CDR3 gives the full variable domain: EPEVTQTPSHQVTQMGQEVILRCVPISNHLYFYWYRQILGQKVEFLVSFYNNEISEKSEIFDDQFSVERPDGSNFTLKIRSTKLEDSAMYFCASTPGGLSTEAFFGQGTRLTVV.